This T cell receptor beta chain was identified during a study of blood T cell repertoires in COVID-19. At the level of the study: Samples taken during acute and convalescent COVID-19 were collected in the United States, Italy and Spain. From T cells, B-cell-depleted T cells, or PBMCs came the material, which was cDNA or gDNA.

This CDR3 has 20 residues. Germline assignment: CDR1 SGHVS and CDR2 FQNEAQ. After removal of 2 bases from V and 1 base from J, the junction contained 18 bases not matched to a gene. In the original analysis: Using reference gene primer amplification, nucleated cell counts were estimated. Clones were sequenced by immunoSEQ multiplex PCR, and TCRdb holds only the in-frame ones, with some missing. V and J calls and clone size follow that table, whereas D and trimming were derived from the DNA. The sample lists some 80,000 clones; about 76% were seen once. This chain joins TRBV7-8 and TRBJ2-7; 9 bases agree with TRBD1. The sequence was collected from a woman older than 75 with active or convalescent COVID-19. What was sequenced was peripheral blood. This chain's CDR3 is CASSLTPGSGQGKGSYEQYF. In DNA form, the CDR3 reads TGTGCCAGCAGCTTAACACCTGGATCGGGACAGGGTAAGGGTTCCTACGAGCAGTACTTC.